This T cell receptor beta chain came from a study of shared clonotypes between healthy human individuals. Overall study context: The study drew on a couple of women and three men aged 18 to 49 as donors.

Trimming took 6 bases from V and 4 from J, leaving 12 bases between them. Germline loops: CDR1 SGHAT, CDR2 FQNNGV. There are 13 residues in the CDR3. Subsets obtained from CD4+ cells comprised CD45RA+ naive and CD45RA-negative memory cells. Findings and caveats of the study: An anticipated effect of sequencing depth on clonotype sharing among donors was recognized.

Sequencing was at deep level. Data came from immunoSEQ multiplex PCR; TCRdb stores just in-frame clones and leaves some out. This table has under 600,000 clones, approximately 94% appearing once. This clone came up once. Its antigen is still unknown. This TCR derives from a woman aged 30 to 39 in good health. The chain recombines TRBV11-2 with TRBJ1-2; D is unclear. The sample consisted of naive CD4+ T cells sorted from blood. As to subset: CD45RA+ positively selected. CDR3 protein: CASSSGLFYGYTF. The CDR3 DNA sequence: TGTGCCAGCAGTTCAGGCCTCTTCTATGGCTACACCTTC.